What follows are 26 T cell receptor beta chains derived from one specimen sequenced in a study of graft-versus-host responses after intestinal transplantation (dated by TCRdb to the early 2020s). Dithiothreitol, EDTA incubations and collagenase D digestion were used to isolate intraepithelial and lamina propria lymphocytes from graft specimens. Library preparation used the immunoSEQ multiplex PCR assay. What TCRdb holds here is the immuneACCESS table cut down to in-frame rearrangements. Part of the clones is not present; checked against another copy, under half of the missing clones reflect an unresolved V gene, and the others are unexplained. The sample profile shows about 15,000 clones; roughly 80% of them were found once. The ten largest clonotypes hold roughly 8% of the sample. Sequencing used ileum tissue, obtained around 69 weeks after intestinal transplant. These TCRs come from a human patient who received an intestinal transplant, so some T cells may come from the graft donor.

This clone was observed a handful of times. The rearrangement links TRBV18 to TRBJ1-1; no reliable D call. The CDR3 length is 17 residues. Per germline, CDR1 KGHSH and CDR2 LQKENI. Deletions cut 3 bases from V and 0 bases from J, with 17 bases between. This chain's CDR3 is CASSPVPLGDLNTEAFF. Here the CDR3 DNA reads TGTGCCAGCTCACCGGTTCCGCTAGGAGACTTGAACACTGAAGCTTTCTTT.

V is TRBV4-3 and J is TRBJ1-2; maybe TRBD1 (5 bases). CDR1 and CDR2 (germline): LGHNA, YSLEER. The CDR3 totals 16 residues. Trimming left V 0 bases short and J 7 bases short, with 18 bases between. The chain's CDR3 is CASSQDWGDPVTGYTF. The CDR3 DNA follows: TGCGCCAGCAGCCAAGATTGGGGGGACCCTGTCACTGGCTACACCTTC.

The genes are TRBV28 and TRBJ2-1; 9 bases fit TRBD2. V shed 8 bases, J shed 8 bases, and the junction held 19 bases outside the gene matches. The CDR3 is made up of 17 amino acids. The germline CDR1 and CDR2 sequences are MDHEN and SYDVKM. The CDR3 DNA reads TGTGCCAGCTTTAGGCGGGGGAGCGGGAGGCGAGTCGATGAGCAGTTCTTC. Its translation is CASFRRGSGRRVDEQFF.

This clone was seen only once. The rearrangement uses TRBV9 and TRBJ1-3, with a possible D match to TRBD1 (6 bases). Trimming left V 3 bases short and J 2 bases short, with 15 bases between. The length of the CDR3 is 16 residues. Germline loops: CDR1 SGDLS, CDR2 YYNGEE. Here the CDR3 reads CASSGLGGGPGNTIYF. As DNA, the CDR3 is TGTGCCAGCAGCGGGTTGGGTGGGGGCCCTGGAAACACCATATATTTT. The full variable domain, in which reference TRBV9 and TRBJ1-3 provide the parts outside the CDR3, is DSGVTQTPKHLITATGQRVTLRCSPRSGDLSVYWYQQSLDQGLQFLIQYYNGEERAKGNILERFSAQQFPDLHSELNLSSLELGDSALYFCASSGLGGGPGNTIYFGEGSWLTVV.

The gene calls are TRBV6-6 and TRBJ2-7, with TRBD1 matching over 7 bases. The J segment lost 3 bases and the V segment lost 7 bases, leaving 15 bases of the junction unmatched. The germline CDR1 and CDR2 sequences are MNHNY and SVGAGI (reference sequence). CDR3 length: 16 amino acids. The CDR3 loop reads CASTPPRTGLIYEQYF. The CDR3 bases are TGTGCCAGCACTCCCCCCCGGACAGGCCTCATCTACGAGCAGTACTTC.

The chain combines TRBV7-6 with TRBJ2-1; D is possibly TRBD1 or TRBD2 (6 bases each). The germline V gene encodes CDR1 SGHVS and CDR2 FNYEAQ. V was clipped by 1 base and J by 2 bases, with 12 bases between them. The CDR3 has 16 residues. CDR3 bases: TGTGCCAGCAGCTTAGGGGGGGCGGTTCCCTACAATGAGCAGTTCTTC. Translated: CASSLGGAVPYNEQFF.

This chain links TRBV25-1 with TRBJ2-7, with a weak D call TRBD2 (6 bases). The CDR3 loop spans 15 amino acids. CDR1 MGHDK and CDR2 SYGVNS come from the germline V gene. V gave up 6 bases and J gave up 5 bases, with 20 bases separating them. DNA of the CDR3: TGTGCCAGCAGCCCCCCCGGGGGTCGAGTCGACGAGCAGTACTTC. Amino acids: CASSPPGGRVDEQYF.

In its sample, this clone was seen a few times. The chain joins TRBV27 to TRBJ2-2; a possible D gene is TRBD1 (6 bases). From germline, CDR1 is MNHEY and CDR2 SMNVEV (reference sequence). The CDR3 spans 13 residues. Between the trimmed V and J ends, which lost 4 bases and 7 bases, there was a span of 10 bases. The CDR3 bases are TGTGCCAGCAGTTGGGGACACATCGGGGAGCTGTTTTTT. It specifies CASSWGHIGELFF.

The rearrangement joins TRBV9 to TRBJ2-7; 15 bases match TRBD2. Per germline, CDR1 SGDLS and CDR2 YYNGEE. Losses at the gene ends were 4 bases for V and 0 bases for J; bases not matched to a gene: 5. The CDR3 is made up of 17 amino acids. In DNA, the CDR3 is TGTGCCAGCAGCCAAGGACTAGCGGGAGGGGGCTCCTACGAGCAGTACTTC. It yields the protein CASSQGLAGGGSYEQYF.

The J gene is TRBJ2-5, the V gene TRBV9, with TRBD2 matching 9 bases. Germline CDR1 and CDR2: SGDLS and YYNGEE. The V gene end was trimmed by 3 bases and the J gene end by 4 bases; junction bases not matched to a gene: 4. The CDR3 runs to 14 residues. The CDR3: CASSASGVGETQYF. DNA of the CDR3: TGTGCCAGCAGCGCTAGCGGGGTGGGAGAGACCCAGTACTTC.

This rearrangement joins TRBV2 to TRBJ1-3; 11 bases align to TRBD1. V lost 7 bases and J lost 0; bases outside the gene matches: 2. The CDR3 extends over 15 amino acids. CDR1 is SNHLY, CDR2 FYNNEI, per germline. The CDR3 coding sequence is TGTGCCAGCACCGGGACAGGGGGCTCTGGAAACACCATATATTTT. Translating it yields CASTGTGGSGNTIYF.

The V and J genes are TRBV5-1 and TRBJ2-5; unclear D gene. Germline lookup yields CDR1 SGHRS and CDR2 YFSETQ. This CDR3 has 15 amino acids. Trimming stripped 0 bases from V and 3 bases from J, with 12 bases between. DNA of the CDR3: TGCGCCAGCAGCTTGGCCCCTACAGACGAAGAGACCCAGTACTTC. As protein: CASSLAPTDEETQYF.

CDR3 sequence: CASSLRHGYTF. Here the CDR3 DNA reads TGTGCCAGCAGCTTGAGGCACGGCTACACCTTC. This rearrangement joins TRBV5-8 to TRBJ1-2; D gene ambiguous. V was cut by 1 base and J by 8 bases, with 6 bases left in between. Germline CDR1 reads SGHTS; CDR2 reads YDEGEE. The CDR3 has 11 amino acids.

This chain connects TRBV10-3 to TRBJ2-3; 9 positions match TRBD1. CDR3 size: 15 residues. With 7 bases clipped from V and 7 bases from J, the junction kept 12 bases outside the gene matches. Germline lookup yields CDR1 ENHRY and CDR2 SYGVKD. The CDR3 DNA reads as TGTGCCATCAACCCGGACAGGGGAGGTGCATATACGCAGTATTTT. It codes for CAINPDRGGAYTQYF.

The V gene is TRBV6-6, the J gene TRBJ1-5, with 9 bases matching TRBD1. Germline loops: CDR1 MNHNY, CDR2 SVGAGI (reference sequence). Unmatched junction bases numbered 5, after V lost 0 bases and J lost 5 bases. The CDR3 spans 16 residues. This chain's CDR3 is CASSYSPGQGDQPQHF. The CDR3 DNA reads TGTGCCAGCAGTTACTCGCCGGGACAGGGAGATCAGCCCCAGCATTTT.

The chain employs TRBV28 and TRBJ2-1; weak D call: TRBD1 (5 bases). The V gene's germline CDR1 is MDHEN and CDR2 SYDVKM. With 3 bases removed from V and 7 bases from J, the gap between germline ends came to 7 bases. The CDR3 is made up of 12 amino acids. CDR3 sequence: CASSLGPNEQFF. CDR3 DNA sequence: TGTGCCAGCAGTTTGGGGCCTAATGAGCAGTTCTTC.

The chain recombines TRBV19 with TRBJ2-5, with 10 bases matching TRBD2. V gave up 5 bases and J gave up 5 bases; unmatched junction bases: 11. Germline V CDR1 and CDR2: LNHDA, SQIVND (reference sequence). The CDR3 spans 16 residues. CDR3 sequence: CASSLNPSGGRETQYF. The CDR3 DNA reads TGTGCCAGTAGTCTCAACCCTAGCGGGGGTCGGGAGACCCAGTACTTC. The variable domain in full, with the rest retrieved from reference TRBV19 and TRBJ2-5, is DGGITQSPKYLFRKEGQNVTLSCEQNLNHDAMYWYRQDPGQGLRLIYYSQIVNDFQKGDIAEGYSVSREKKESFPLTVTSAQKNPTAFYLCASSLNPSGGRETQYFGPGTRLLVL.

This clone appeared a few times. The chain uses TRBV7-9 and TRBJ1-3; D is perhaps TRBD1 (5 bases). V was trimmed by 5 bases and J by 0 bases, leaving 17 bases between them. Looked up from germline, CDR1 is SEHNR and CDR2 is FQNEAQ (reference sequence). This CDR3 comprises 17 residues. CDR3 residues: CASSIPQDTHSGNTIYF. CDR3 nucleotide sequence: TGTGCCAGCAGCATACCCCAGGACACCCACTCTGGAAACACCATATATTTT.

In nucleotides, the CDR3 is TGTGCCAGCAGCTTAGCTAGCAAGAGCACAGATACGCAGTATTTT. It codes for CASSLASKSTDTQYF. This chain links TRBV11-2 with TRBJ2-3, with a weak D call TRBD2 (5 bases). V dropped 1 base and J dropped 0 bases, with 8 bases sitting between them. CDR3 length: 15 residues. CDR1 is SGHAT and CDR2 is FQNNGV in the germline V gene. Variable domain in full (rest from reference TRBV11-2 and TRBJ2-3): EAGVAQSPRYKIIEKRQSVAFWCNPISGHATLYWYQQILGQGPKLLIQFQNNGVVDDSQLPKDRFSAERLKGVDSTLKIQPAKLEDSAVYLCASSLASKSTDTQYFGPGTRLTVL.

The chain has TRBV1 and TRBJ1-2. TRBV1 is tagged as a pseudogene. The CDR3 contains 11 residues. The CDR3 loop reads CTLTGEYGYTF. The DNA of the CDR3 is TGCACCCTCACTGGGGAGTATGGCTACACCTTC.

The genes are TRBV19 and TRBJ1-6, with 7 bases lining up with TRBD1. This CDR3 has 14 amino acids. Germline CDR1 reads LNHDA; CDR2 reads SQIVND (reference sequence). J was trimmed by 8 bases and V by 6 bases; bases with no gene match: 7. CDR3 bases: TGTGCCAGTAGAGAAGGCACAGGGGATTCACCCCTCCACTTT. Translation: CASREGTGDSPLHF.

V is TRBV10-1 and J is TRBJ2-5, with a tentative D call TRBD1 (5 bases). The DNA end is a closer match to TRBJ2-7, so the J assignment may be wrong. The CDR3 length is 14 residues. Germline V gene data show CDR1 as WNHNN and CDR2 as SYGVQD (reference sequence). This CDR3 reads CASSESGRDYEQYF. DNA of the CDR3: TGCGCCAGCAGTGAGTCGGGCAGGGACTACGAGCAGTACTTC.

The gene calls are TRBV19 and TRBJ1-1, with D tentatively TRBD1 (6 bases). Germline V gene data show CDR1 as LNHDA and CDR2 as SQIVND (reference sequence). V lost 5 bases and J 1 base, leaving 11 bases between the germline ends. The CDR3 is 14 amino acids. As DNA, the CDR3 is TGTGCCAGTAGTGTACAGGGACGGAACACTGAAGCTTTCTTT. Its protein is CASSVQGRNTEAFF.

The genes are TRBV7-8 and TRBJ1-2; D is ambiguous. The V and J ends lost 5 bases and 8 bases respectively, with 15 bases between them. Per germline, CDR1 SGHVS and CDR2 FQNEAQ. CDR3 length: 13 residues. The CDR3 nucleotides are TGTGCCAGCAGCCCCGTATCCGGCAAGGGCTACACCTTC. The encoded protein is CASSPVSGKGYTF.

This clone is a singleton in its sample. The chain is built from TRBV2 and TRBJ1-1, with D hard to call. CDR3 length: 13 amino acids. V gave up 3 bases and J gave up 7 bases, with 12 bases separating them. Looked up from germline, CDR1 is SNHLY and CDR2 is FYNNEI. The CDR3 nucleotides read TGTGCCAGCAGTGACGGCTTCGGAAATGAAGCTTTCTTT. This translates into CASSDGFGNEAFF. Full variable domain (missing parts from reference TRBV2 and TRBJ1-1): EPEVTQTPSHQVTQMGQEVILRCVPISNHLYFYWYRQILGQKVEFLVSFYNNEISEKSEIFDDQFSVERPDGSNFTLKIRSTKLEDSAMYFCASSDGFGNEAFFGQGTRLTVV.

The chain combines TRBV4-1 with TRBJ2-5; 8 nucleotides match TRBD2. CDR3 length: 15 amino acids. Per the germline V gene, CDR1 is MGHRA and CDR2 is YSYEKL. The J segment lost 4 bases and the V segment lost 8 bases, leaving 12 bases of the junction unmatched. The CDR3, as DNA: TGCGCCAGCGCAGAGACCGGGGGGGCCCCAGAGACCCAGTACTTC. It yields the protein CASAETGGAPETQYF.